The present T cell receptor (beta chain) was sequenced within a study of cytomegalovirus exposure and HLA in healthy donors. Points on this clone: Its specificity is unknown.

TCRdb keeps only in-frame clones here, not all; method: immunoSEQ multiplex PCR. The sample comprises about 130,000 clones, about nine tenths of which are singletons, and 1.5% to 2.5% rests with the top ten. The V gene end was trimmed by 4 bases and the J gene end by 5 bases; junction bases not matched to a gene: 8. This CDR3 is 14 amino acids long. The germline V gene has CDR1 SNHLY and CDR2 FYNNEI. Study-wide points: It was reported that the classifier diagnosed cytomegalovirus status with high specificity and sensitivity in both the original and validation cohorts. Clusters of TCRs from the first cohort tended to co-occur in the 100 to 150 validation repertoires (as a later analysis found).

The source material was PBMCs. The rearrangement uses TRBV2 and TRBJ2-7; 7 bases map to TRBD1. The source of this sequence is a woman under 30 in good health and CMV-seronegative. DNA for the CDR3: TGTGCCAGCAGTGCCCGGACAGGAGGCAACGAGCAGTACTTC. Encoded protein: CASSARTGGNEQYF. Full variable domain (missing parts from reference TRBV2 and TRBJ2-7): EPEVTQTPSHQVTQMGQEVILRCVPISNHLYFYWYRQILGQKVEFLVSFYNNEISEKSEIFDDQFSVERPDGSNFTLKIRSTKLEDSAMYFCASSARTGGNEQYFGPGTRLTVT.